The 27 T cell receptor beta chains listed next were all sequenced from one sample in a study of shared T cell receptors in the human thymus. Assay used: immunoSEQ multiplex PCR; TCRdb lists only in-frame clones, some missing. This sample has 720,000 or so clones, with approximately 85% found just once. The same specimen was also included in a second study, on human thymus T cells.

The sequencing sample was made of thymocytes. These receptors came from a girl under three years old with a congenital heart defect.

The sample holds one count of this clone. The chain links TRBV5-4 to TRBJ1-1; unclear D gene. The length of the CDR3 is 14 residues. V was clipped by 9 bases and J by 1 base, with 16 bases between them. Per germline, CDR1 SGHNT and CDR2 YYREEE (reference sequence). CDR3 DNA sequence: TGTGCCACCTTCTCTATGGGAGGGAACACTGAAGCTTTCTTT. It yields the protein CATFSMGGNTEAFF.

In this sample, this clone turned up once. The chain's CDR3 is CASTLTGGTDTQYF. CDR3 bases: TGTGCCAGCACGTTAACGGGGGGGACAGATACGCAGTATTTT. V usage is TRBV27 and J usage is TRBJ2-3; 8 nucleotides agree with TRBD2. Germline loops: CDR1 MNHEY, CDR2 SMNVEV (reference sequence). The J segment lost 3 bases and the V segment lost 7 bases, leaving 6 bases of the junction unmatched. The CDR3 runs to 14 residues.

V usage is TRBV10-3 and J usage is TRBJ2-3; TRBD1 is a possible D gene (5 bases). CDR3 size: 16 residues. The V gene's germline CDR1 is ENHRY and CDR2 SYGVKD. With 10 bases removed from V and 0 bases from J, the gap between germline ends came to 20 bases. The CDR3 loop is CATGSDSPLSTDTQYF. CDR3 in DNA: TGTGCCACCGGAAGCGACAGCCCACTAAGCACAGATACGCAGTATTTT.

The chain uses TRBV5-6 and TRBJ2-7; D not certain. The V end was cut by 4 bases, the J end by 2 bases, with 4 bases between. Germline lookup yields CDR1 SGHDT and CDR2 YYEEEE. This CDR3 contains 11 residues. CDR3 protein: CASSPTYEQYF. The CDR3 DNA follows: TGTGCCAGCAGCCCTACCTACGAGCAGTACTTC. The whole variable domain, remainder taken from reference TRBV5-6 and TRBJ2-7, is DAGVTQSPTHLIKTRGQQVTLRCSPKSGHDTVSWYQQALGQGPQFIFQYYEEEERQRGNFPDRFSGHQFPNYSSELNVNALLLGDSALYLCASSPTYEQYFGPGTRLTVT.

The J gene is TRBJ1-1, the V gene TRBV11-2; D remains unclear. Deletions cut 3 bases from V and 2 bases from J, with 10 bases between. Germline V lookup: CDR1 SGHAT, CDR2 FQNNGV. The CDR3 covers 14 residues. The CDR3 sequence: CASSFLPRNTEAFF. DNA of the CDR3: TGTGCCAGCAGCTTTCTCCCGCGAAACACTGAAGCTTTCTTT.

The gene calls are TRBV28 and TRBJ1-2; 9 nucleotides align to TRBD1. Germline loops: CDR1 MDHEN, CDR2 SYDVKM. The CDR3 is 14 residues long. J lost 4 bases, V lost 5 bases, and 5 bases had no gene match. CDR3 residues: CASSIWDRAYGYTF. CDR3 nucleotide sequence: TGTGCCAGCAGTATCTGGGACAGGGCCTATGGCTACACCTTC.

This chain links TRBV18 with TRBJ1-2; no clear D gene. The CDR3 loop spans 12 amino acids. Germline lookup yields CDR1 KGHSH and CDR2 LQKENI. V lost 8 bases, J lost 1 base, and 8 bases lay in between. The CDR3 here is CASATFNYGYTF. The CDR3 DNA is TGTGCCAGCGCGACATTTAACTATGGCTACACCTTC.

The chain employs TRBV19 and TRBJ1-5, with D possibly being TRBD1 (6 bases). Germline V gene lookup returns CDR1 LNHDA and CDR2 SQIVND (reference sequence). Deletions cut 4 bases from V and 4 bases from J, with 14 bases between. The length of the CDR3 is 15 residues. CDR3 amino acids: CASSNGLRGNQPQHF. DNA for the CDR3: TGTGCCAGTAGTAATGGGCTCAGGGGTAATCAGCCCCAGCATTTT.

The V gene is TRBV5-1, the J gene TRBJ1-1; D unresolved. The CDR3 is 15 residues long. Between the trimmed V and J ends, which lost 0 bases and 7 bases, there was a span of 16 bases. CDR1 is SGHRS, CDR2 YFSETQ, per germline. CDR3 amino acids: CASSLDGGDPNEAFF. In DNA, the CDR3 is TGCGCCAGCAGCTTGGATGGAGGAGATCCGAATGAAGCTTTCTTT. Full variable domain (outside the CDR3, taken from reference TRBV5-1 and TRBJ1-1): KAGVTQTPRYLIKTRGQQVTLSCSPISGHRSVSWYQQTPGQGLQFLFEYFSETQRNKGNFPGRFSGRQFSNSRSEMNVSTLELGDSALYLCASSLDGGDPNEAFFGQGTRLTVV.

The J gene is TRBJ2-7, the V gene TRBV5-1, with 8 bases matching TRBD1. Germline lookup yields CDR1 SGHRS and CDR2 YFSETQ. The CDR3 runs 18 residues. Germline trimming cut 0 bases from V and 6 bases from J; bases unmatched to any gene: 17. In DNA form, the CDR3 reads TGCGCCAGCAGCTTGGCCGGGGCAGGGGGCGCCGGGATGATCGAGCAGTACTTC. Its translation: CASSLAGAGGAGMIEQYF.

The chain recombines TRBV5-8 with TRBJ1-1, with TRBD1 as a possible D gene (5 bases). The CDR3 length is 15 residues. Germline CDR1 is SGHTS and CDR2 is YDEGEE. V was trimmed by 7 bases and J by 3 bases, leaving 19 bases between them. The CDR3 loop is CASPSQGGVDTEAFF. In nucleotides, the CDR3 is TGTGCCAGCCCATCCCAGGGTGGTGTCGACACTGAAGCTTTCTTT.

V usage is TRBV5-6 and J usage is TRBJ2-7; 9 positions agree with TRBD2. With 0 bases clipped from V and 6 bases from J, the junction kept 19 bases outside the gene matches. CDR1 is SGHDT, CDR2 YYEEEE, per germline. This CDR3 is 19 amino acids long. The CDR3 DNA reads TGTGCCAGCAGCTTGGTCGAGGGGAGGGGGCTAGCGGGGTCTCTCGAGCAGTACTTC. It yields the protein CASSLVEGRGLAGSLEQYF.

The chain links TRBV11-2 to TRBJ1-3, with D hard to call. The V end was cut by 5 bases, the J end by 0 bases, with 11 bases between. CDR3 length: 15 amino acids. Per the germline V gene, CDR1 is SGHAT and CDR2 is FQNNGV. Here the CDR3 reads CASSHTSHSGNTIYF. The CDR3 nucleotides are TGTGCCAGCAGCCACACATCACACTCTGGAAACACCATATATTTT.

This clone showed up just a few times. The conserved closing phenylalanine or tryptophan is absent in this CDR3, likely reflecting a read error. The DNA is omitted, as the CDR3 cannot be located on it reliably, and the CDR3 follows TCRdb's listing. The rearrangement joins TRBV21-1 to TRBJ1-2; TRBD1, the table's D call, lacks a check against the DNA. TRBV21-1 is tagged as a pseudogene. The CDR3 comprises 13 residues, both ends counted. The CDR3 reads CASSRPRMDRGPS.

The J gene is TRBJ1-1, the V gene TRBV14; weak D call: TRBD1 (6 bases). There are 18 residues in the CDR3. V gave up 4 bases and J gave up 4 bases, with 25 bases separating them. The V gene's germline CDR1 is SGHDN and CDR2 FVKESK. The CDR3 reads CASSPGRGFERPGTEAFF. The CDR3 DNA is TGTGCCAGCAGCCCTGGAAGGGGGTTCGAGAGACCGGGCACTGAAGCTTTCTTT. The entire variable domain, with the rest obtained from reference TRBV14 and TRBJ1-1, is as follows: EAGVTQFPSHSVIEKGQTVTLRCDPISGHDNLYWYRRVMGKEIKFLLHFVKESKQDESGMPNNRFLAERTGGTYSTLKVQPAELEDSGVYFCASSPGRGFERPGTEAFFGQGTRLTVV.

The CDR3 loop reads CASSVGFGGLGETQYF. The CDR3 DNA is TGTGCCAGCAGCGTAGGGTTCGGGGGGTTGGGAGAGACCCAGTACTTC. V is TRBV9 and J is TRBJ2-5; 7 bases fit TRBD2. The germline V gene has CDR1 SGDLS and CDR2 YYNGEE. V lost 0 bases, J lost 4 bases, and 9 bases stayed unmatched. The CDR3 consists of 16 residues.

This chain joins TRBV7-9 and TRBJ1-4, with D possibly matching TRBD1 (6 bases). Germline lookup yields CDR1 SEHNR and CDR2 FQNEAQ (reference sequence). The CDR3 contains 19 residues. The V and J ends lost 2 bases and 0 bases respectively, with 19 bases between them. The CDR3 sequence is CASSLRPTSDRATNEKLFF. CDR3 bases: TGTGCCAGCAGCTTACGACCCACTTCGGACAGAGCAACTAATGAAAAACTGTTTTTT.

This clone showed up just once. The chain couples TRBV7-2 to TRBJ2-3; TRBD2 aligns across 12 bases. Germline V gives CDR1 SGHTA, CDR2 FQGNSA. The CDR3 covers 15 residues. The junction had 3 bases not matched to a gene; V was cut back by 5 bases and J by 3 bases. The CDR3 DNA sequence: TGTGCCAGCAGCGCGGGGACTAGCGGGACAGATACGCAGTATTTT. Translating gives CASSAGTSGTDTQYF.

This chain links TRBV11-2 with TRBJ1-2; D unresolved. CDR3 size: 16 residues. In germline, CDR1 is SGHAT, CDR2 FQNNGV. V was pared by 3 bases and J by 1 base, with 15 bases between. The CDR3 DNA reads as TGTGCCAGCAGCTTGGTTGCCACTGGAGTTAACTATGGCTACACCTTC. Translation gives CASSLVATGVNYGYTF.

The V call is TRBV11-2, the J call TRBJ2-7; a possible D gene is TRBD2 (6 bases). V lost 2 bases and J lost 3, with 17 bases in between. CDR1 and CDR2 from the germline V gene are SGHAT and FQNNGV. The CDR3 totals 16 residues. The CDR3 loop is CASSLSFGTLYYEQYF. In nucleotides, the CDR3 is TGTGCCAGCAGCTTAAGTTTCGGGACTCTTTACTACGAGCAGTACTTC.

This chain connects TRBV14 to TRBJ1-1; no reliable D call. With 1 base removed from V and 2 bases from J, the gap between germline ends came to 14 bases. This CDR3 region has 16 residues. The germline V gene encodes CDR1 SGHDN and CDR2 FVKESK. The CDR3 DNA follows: TGTGCCAGCAGCCAAGTCCCCCAGTACAAAAACACTGAAGCTTTCTTT. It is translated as CASSQVPQYKNTEAFF.

CDR3 amino acids: CSVDGGRDPEAFF. CDR3 DNA sequence: TGCAGCGTTGATGGGGGGAGGGACCCTGAAGCTTTCTTT. The V call is TRBV29-1, the J call TRBJ1-1; D is possibly TRBD1 (5 bases). This CDR3 is 13 amino acids long. The V gene lost 3 bases and the J gene lost 6 bases, with 14 bases spanning the gap. Germline lookup yields CDR1 SQVTM and CDR2 ANQGSEA.

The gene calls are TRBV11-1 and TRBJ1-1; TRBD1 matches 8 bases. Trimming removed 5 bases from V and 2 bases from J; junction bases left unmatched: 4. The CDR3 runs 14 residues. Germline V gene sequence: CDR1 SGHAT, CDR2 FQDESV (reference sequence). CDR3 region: CASSDGQGNTEAFF. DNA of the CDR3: TGTGCCAGCAGCGACGGACAGGGAAACACTGAAGCTTTCTTT.

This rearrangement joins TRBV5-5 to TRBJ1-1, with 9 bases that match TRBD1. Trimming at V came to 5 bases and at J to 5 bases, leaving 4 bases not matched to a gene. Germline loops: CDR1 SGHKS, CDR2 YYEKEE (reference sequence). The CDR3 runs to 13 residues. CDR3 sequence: CASSGQGSTEAFF. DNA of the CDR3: TGTGCCAGCAGTGGACAGGGGTCGACTGAAGCTTTCTTT.

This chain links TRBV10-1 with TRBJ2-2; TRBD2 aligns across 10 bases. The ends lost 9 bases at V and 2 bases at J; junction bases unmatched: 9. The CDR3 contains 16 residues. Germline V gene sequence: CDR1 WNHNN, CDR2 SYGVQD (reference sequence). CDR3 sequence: CASQERGGPNTGELFF. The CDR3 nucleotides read TGCGCCAGTCAGGAGCGGGGGGGACCTAACACCGGGGAGCTGTTTTTT.

This CDR3 is CASSPGLSTGELFF. DNA of the CDR3: TGTGCCAGCAGCCCCGGACTGAGCACCGGGGAGCTGTTTTTT. This rearrangement joins TRBV13 to TRBJ2-2; perhaps TRBD2 as D (5 bases). The CDR3 has 14 residues. Germline V gene data show CDR1 as PRHDT and CDR2 as FYEKMQ (reference sequence). V was cut by 5 bases and J by 4 bases, with 11 bases left in between.

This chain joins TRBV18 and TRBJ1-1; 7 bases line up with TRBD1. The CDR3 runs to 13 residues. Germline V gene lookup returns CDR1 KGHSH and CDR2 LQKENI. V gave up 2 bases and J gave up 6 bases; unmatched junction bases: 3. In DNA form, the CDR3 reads TGTGCCAGCTCACCAAAGGGACAGCCTGAAGCTTTCTTT. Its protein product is CASSPKGQPEAFF.